One and the same sample provided the 32 T cell receptor beta chains below, sequenced in a study of blood T cell repertoires in COVID-19. Sequenced by immunoSEQ multiplex PCR; TCRdb stores in-frame clones only, minus some. The table has hundreds of thousands of clones, around 89% seen once. The sequenced sample was peripheral blood. The origin of the receptors is a man between 40 and 49 years old with acute or convalescent COVID-19.

The rearrangement joins TRBV2 to TRBJ1-2; no clear D gene. Trimming removed 3 bases from V and 2 bases from J, with 7 bases in between. CDR3 length: 13 residues. Per the germline V gene, CDR1 is SNHLY and CDR2 is FYNNEI. CDR3 in DNA: TGTGCCAGCAGTGATGGAGGGAACTATGGCTACACCTTC. The encoded protein is CASSDGGNYGYTF.

The sample holds a few counts of this clone. V is TRBV12-5 and J is TRBJ1-5, with D perhaps TRBD1 (6 bases). V gave up 1 base and J gave up 11 bases, with 27 bases separating them. Germline CDR1 LGHNT, CDR2 FRNRAP. The CDR3 loop spans 18 amino acids. CDR3 nucleotide sequence: TGTGCTAGTGGTTTGGCCCCCGGGACACACCTTTCCGGATCAGCCCAGCATTTT. Amino acids: CASGLAPGTHLSGSAQHF. The whole variable domain, filled in from reference TRBV12-5 and TRBJ1-5, reads DARVTQTPRHKVTEMGQEVTMRCQPILGHNTVFWYRQTMMQGLELLAYFRNRAPLDDSGMPKDRFSAEMPDATLATLKIQPSEPRDSAVYFCASGLAPGTHLSGSAQHFGDGTRLSIL.

The chain uses TRBV28 and TRBJ1-2; D is unresolved. Between the trimmed V and J ends, which lost 5 bases and 0 bases, there was a span of 10 bases. Germline lookup yields CDR1 MDHEN and CDR2 SYDVKM. CDR3 size: 14 residues. The chain's CDR3 is CASSVPGSNYGYTF. The CDR3 DNA reads TGTGCCAGCAGTGTCCCGGGATCTAACTATGGCTACACCTTC.

The CDR3 nucleotides are TGTGCCAGCAGTTTCGGGGGGCGACCAGCAGGCTACACCTTC. Amino acids: CASSFGGRPAGYTF. V and J are TRBV28 and TRBJ1-2, with a possible D match to TRBD1 (6 bases). The CDR3 length is 14 residues. Germline assignment: CDR1 MDHEN and CDR2 SYDVKM. Trimming took off 3 bases at V and 8 bases at J, with 16 bases between the two ends.

The sample holds one count of this clone. This chain links TRBV29-1 with TRBJ2-2; D gene uncertain. Trimming cost V 7 bases and J 3 bases, with 15 bases left between them. This CDR3 spans 14 amino acids. CDR1 and CDR2 from the germline V gene are SQVTM and ANQGSEA. The CDR3 DNA follows: TGCAGCGCGAAACAGCAGACGGACACCGGGGAGCTGTTTTTT. Its translation is CSAKQQTDTGELFF.

This clone was seen just once. The chain combines TRBV6-5 with TRBJ2-7, with 8 bases aligning to TRBD1. V lost 6 bases to trimming and J lost 4 bases; unmatched junction nucleotides: 8. CDR3 length: 14 amino acids. In germline, CDR1 is MNHEY, CDR2 SVGAGI. CDR3: CASSLGQGLYEQYF. CDR3 sequence (DNA): TGTGCCAGCAGCCTCGGACAGGGCTTATACGAGCAGTACTTC.

The sample holds a few counts of this clone. V usage is TRBV5-4 and J usage is TRBJ2-7; D gene ambiguous. CDR3 length equals 13 residues. Trimming stripped 4 bases from V and 2 bases from J, with 10 bases between. Germline CDR1 and CDR2: SGHNT and YYREEE (reference sequence). The CDR3 sequence: CASSPGLTYEQYF. The CDR3, as DNA: TGTGCCAGCAGCCCTGGGCTAACCTACGAGCAGTACTTC. Full variable domain (rest looked up from reference TRBV5-4 and TRBJ2-7): ETGVTQSPTHLIKTRGQQVTLRCSSQSGHNTVSWYQQALGQGPQFIFQYYREEENGRGNFPPRFSGLQFPNYSSELNVNALELDDSALYLCASSPGLTYEQYFGPGTRLTVT.

In its sample, this clone was seen a few times. CDR3 sequence (DNA): TGTGCCAGTAGTATCTGGGGGGGCCCCTACAATGAGCAGTTCTTC. This sequence encodes CASSIWGGPYNEQFF. The chain employs TRBV19 and TRBJ2-1; the D gene is possibly TRBD2 (7 bases). The V and J ends lost 3 bases and 2 bases respectively, with 11 bases between them. Germline CDR1 is LNHDA and CDR2 is SQIVND (reference sequence). The CDR3 totals 15 residues.

This chain links TRBV24-1 with TRBJ1-5; 9 bases line up with TRBD1. This CDR3 is built from 15 residues. Germline CDR1 reads KGHDR; CDR2 reads SFDVKD. Trimming took 7 bases from V and 6 from J; bases not matched to a gene: 9. DNA of the CDR3: TGTGCCACCAGCTCGGGACAGGGAAGGGGTCAGCCCCAGCATTTT. Residues: CATSSGQGRGQPQHF.

This chain joins TRBV6-1 and TRBJ1-2, with 8 bases aligning to TRBD1. The CDR3 has 17 amino acids. CDR1 and CDR2 (germline): MNHNS, SASEGT. The V segment lost 3 bases and the J segment 4 bases; nucleotides outside the gene matches: 13. In nucleotides, the CDR3 is TGTGCCAGCAGTGATATGGGGGTGAGACAGGGGACCTATGGCTACACCTTC. Protein sequence: CASSDMGVRQGTYGYTF.

This rearrangement joins TRBV3-1 (or the pseudogene TRBV3-2) to TRBJ1-1, with TRBD1 as a possible D gene (5 bases). CDR1 and CDR2 (germline): LGHDT, YNNKEL (reference sequence). Trimming took off 4 bases at V and 6 bases at J, with 6 bases between the two ends. This CDR3 comprises 11 residues. The CDR3 DNA follows: TGTGCCAGCAGCCGGGGGGCTGAAGCTTTCTTT. Translated: CASSRGAEAFF.

The chain combines TRBV28 with TRBJ2-7; D gene ambiguous. V gave up 6 bases and J gave up 3 bases, with 9 bases separating them. Per germline, CDR1 MDHEN and CDR2 SYDVKM. The CDR3 loop spans 12 amino acids. CDR3 sequence (DNA): TGTGCCAGCAGCGCCCCCGGCTACGAGCAGTACTTC. This sequence encodes CASSAPGYEQYF.

The chain carries TRBV5-1 and TRBJ2-7; maybe TRBD1 (5 bases). Trimming took 0 bases from V and 6 from J, leaving 13 bases between them. The CDR3 runs to 14 residues. CDR1 and CDR2 (germline): SGHRS, YFSETQ. CDR3 nucleotide sequence: TGCGCCAGCAGCTTGGTGGCGACAGAGAGCGAGCAGTACTTC. This translates into CASSLVATESEQYF. Looking up the rest from reference TRBV5-1 and TRBJ2-7 gives the full variable domain: KAGVTQTPRYLIKTRGQQVTLSCSPISGHRSVSWYQQTPGQGLQFLFEYFSETQRNKGNFPGRFSGRQFSNSRSEMNVSTLELGDSALYLCASSLVATESEQYFGPGTRLTVT.

This chain joins TRBV29-1 and TRBJ1-1; tentatively, D is TRBD1 (6 bases). Germline V gene data show CDR1 as SQVTM and CDR2 as ANQGSEA. CDR3 size: 12 residues. Trimming took off 5 bases at V and 0 bases at J, with 7 bases between the two ends. The CDR3 nucleotides read TGCAGCGTTCAGGGGATGAACACTGAAGCTTTCTTT. Amino acid sequence: CSVQGMNTEAFF.

V and J are TRBV9 and TRBJ1-1; possibly TRBD1 for D (5 bases). Germline V CDR1 and CDR2: SGDLS, YYNGEE. Between the trimmed V and J ends, which lost 4 bases and 7 bases, there was a span of 11 bases. There are 12 residues in the CDR3. This chain's CDR3 is CASSIVGGEAFF. In nucleotides, the CDR3 is TGTGCCAGCAGCATAGTGGGGGGTGAAGCTTTCTTT.

The chain couples TRBV2 to TRBJ1-1, with unresolved D. The CDR3 is 14 amino acids. The V gene's germline CDR1 is SNHLY and CDR2 FYNNEI. With 7 bases removed from V and 1 base from J, the gap between germline ends came to 13 bases. CDR3 DNA: TGTGCCAGCACCAGAATACAGAAGAACACTGAAGCTTTCTTT. It encodes CASTRIQKNTEAFF.

The gene calls are TRBV24-1 and TRBJ2-5, with 9 bases aligning to TRBD1. V gave up 0 bases and J gave up 4 bases; unmatched junction bases: 5. Germline CDR1 and CDR2: KGHDR and SFDVKD. The CDR3 covers 16 residues. CDR3 in DNA: TGTGCCACCAGTGATTTGGGGGACAGGGTGGGAGAGACCCAGTACTTC. Protein product: CATSDLGDRVGETQYF.

This sequence joins TRBV19 and TRBJ1-5; D gene unclear. CDR3 size: 14 residues. Trimming stripped 6 bases from V and 2 bases from J, with 11 bases between. Germline V gives CDR1 LNHDA, CDR2 SQIVND (reference sequence). CDR3 sequence: CASRAGYGNQPQHF. In DNA, the CDR3 is TGTGCCAGTAGGGCGGGATATGGCAATCAGCCCCAGCATTTT. Full variable domain (rest looked up from reference TRBV19 and TRBJ1-5): DGGITQSPKYLFRKEGQNVTLSCEQNLNHDAMYWYRQDPGQGLRLIYYSQIVNDFQKGDIAEGYSVSREKKESFPLTVTSAQKNPTAFYLCASRAGYGNQPQHFGDGTRLSIL.

V usage is TRBV2 and J usage is TRBJ2-2, with D unclear. The V gene's germline CDR1 is SNHLY and CDR2 FYNNEI. Trimming took 7 bases from V and 1 from J, leaving 7 bases between them. This CDR3 has 13 residues. The CDR3 sequence is CASTYLNTGELFF. CDR3 coding DNA: TGTGCCAGCACTTATCTGAACACCGGGGAGCTGTTTTTT.

J is TRBJ1-1 and V is TRBV11-2, with TRBD1 as a possible D gene (5 bases). V was pared by 3 bases and J by 4 bases, with 9 bases between. The CDR3 totals 13 residues. Germline V gene sequence: CDR1 SGHAT, CDR2 FQNNGV. CDR3 in DNA: TGTGCCAGCAGCTTGGGGCGTCCCACTGAAGCTTTCTTT. Its protein product is CASSLGRPTEAFF.

This clone came up once. V usage is TRBV10-2 and J usage is TRBJ2-7; tentatively, D is TRBD1 (5 bases). Per the germline V gene, CDR1 is WSHSY and CDR2 is SAAADI. V was pared by 3 bases and J by 5 bases, with 11 bases between. The CDR3 has 13 residues. The chain's CDR3 is CASSDIRTHEQYF. DNA of the CDR3: TGCGCCAGCAGTGATATTAGGACACACGAGCAGTACTTC.

V gene TRBV5-6 combines with J gene TRBJ1-2, with D uncertain. CDR3 length: 15 amino acids. V lost 4 bases and J 5 bases, leaving 18 bases between the germline ends. Germline V gives CDR1 SGHDT, CDR2 YYEEEE. Here the CDR3 reads CASSAEVGWAYGYTF. The CDR3 nucleotides read TGTGCCAGCAGCGCGGAGGTCGGTTGGGCGTATGGCTACACCTTC.

The J gene is TRBJ2-1, the V gene TRBV5-4; D uncertain. Trimming cost V 4 bases and J 4 bases, with 15 bases left between them. The CDR3 consists of 15 residues. Germline CDR1 reads SGHNT; CDR2 reads YYREEE (reference sequence). As DNA, the CDR3 is TGTGCCAGCAGCCAGAAGGTAGCCCAGTACAATGAGCAGTTCTTC. Translated: CASSQKVAQYNEQFF.

This chain joins TRBV28 and TRBJ1-5; D remains ambiguous. This CDR3 region has 15 residues. CDR1 and CDR2 (germline): MDHEN, SYDVKM. The V end was cut by 6 bases, the J end by 0 bases, with 12 bases between. Here the CDR3 reads CASSARTYSNQPQHF. In DNA, the CDR3 is TGTGCCAGCAGCGCCCGCACTTATAGCAATCAGCCCCAGCATTTT. The whole variable domain, remainder taken from reference TRBV28 and TRBJ1-5, is DVKVTQSSRYLVKRTGEKVFLECVQDMDHENMFWYRQDPGLGLRLIYFSYDVKMKEKGDIPEGYSVSREKKERFSLILESASTNQTSMYLCASSARTYSNQPQHFGDGTRLSIL.

The chain joins TRBV2 to TRBJ1-2; no definite D call. Trimming pared 0 bases from V and 4 bases from J, leaving 9 bases between. The CDR3 extends over 14 amino acids. Germline V gene data show CDR1 as SNHLY and CDR2 as FYNNEI. CDR3 amino acids: CASSEAPYFYGYTF. The DNA for the CDR3 is TGTGCCAGCAGTGAAGCCCCGTATTTCTATGGCTACACCTTC.

The gene calls are TRBV5-4 and TRBJ2-7; 8 bases align to TRBD2. The germline V gene has CDR1 SGHNT and CDR2 YYREEE (reference sequence). The CDR3 spans 15 residues. Trimming cost V 5 bases and J 4 bases; bases outside gene matches: 11. Written as DNA, the CDR3 is TGTGCCAGCAGTCTCTCGGGGGGGAGGAGATACGAGCAGTACTTC. Protein sequence: CASSLSGGRRYEQYF.

The chain carries TRBV28 and TRBJ2-3; 7 bases are shared with TRBD1. The CDR3 contains 15 residues. Germline V gene data show CDR1 as MDHEN and CDR2 as SYDVKM. The ends lost 5 bases at V and 2 bases at J; junction bases unmatched: 7. CDR3 amino acids: CASSRRDRTTDTQYF. The CDR3 DNA reads TGTGCCAGCAGTCGACGGGACAGAACCACAGATACGCAGTATTTT.

The chain recombines TRBV25-1 with TRBJ1-2; D is ambiguous. Trimming took 1 base from V and 2 from J, leaving 8 bases between them. Germline lookup yields CDR1 MGHDK and CDR2 SYGVNS. The CDR3 spans 14 residues. CDR3 bases: TGTGCCAGCAGTGAATTAGGAGGAAACTATGGCTACACCTTC. Translating gives CASSELGGNYGYTF.

The chain has TRBV7-9 and TRBJ1-1, with 8 bases identical to TRBD1. Trimming removed 5 bases from V and 6 bases from J; junction bases left unmatched: 17. Germline V gene lookup returns CDR1 SEHNR and CDR2 FQNEAQ (reference sequence). This CDR3 is built from 17 residues. CDR3 DNA sequence: TGTGCCAGCAGCCGCTTGTACTTGACAGGGGAGGGAGCTGAAGCTTTCTTT. It codes for CASSRLYLTGEGAEAFF.

V usage is TRBV14 and J usage is TRBJ2-1; D remains ambiguous. The CDR3 length is 17 residues. Trimming removed 4 bases from V and 3 bases from J, with 19 bases in between. Germline V lookup: CDR1 SGHDN, CDR2 FVKESK. In DNA, the CDR3 is TGTGCCAGCAGCCTTCGTTTTGGCAGGCTCTTCTACAATGAGCAGTTCTTC. It encodes CASSLRFGRLFYNEQFF.

This clone was observed once. J is TRBJ2-1 and V is TRBV5-1; 8 bases align to TRBD2. Germline trimming cut 3 bases from V and 8 bases from J; bases unmatched to any gene: 7. The CDR3 runs 14 residues. CDR1 and CDR2 from the germline V gene are SGHRS and YFSETQ. CDR3 coding DNA: TGCGCCAGCAGCTCCGGGGGGGGCGGAGATGAGCAGTTCTTC. Translation gives CASSSGGGGDEQFF. Filled out from reference TRBV5-1 and TRBJ2-1, the complete variable domain reads KAGVTQTPRYLIKTRGQQVTLSCSPISGHRSVSWYQQTPGQGLQFLFEYFSETQRNKGNFPGRFSGRQFSNSRSEMNVSTLELGDSALYLCASSSGGGGDEQFFGPGTRLTVL.

This clone has a single count. V usage is TRBV5-1 and J usage is TRBJ2-3, with D possibly being TRBD1 (6 bases). Trimming pared 2 bases from V and 2 bases from J, leaving 12 bases between. The CDR3 spans 15 residues. Germline values: CDR1 SGHRS, CDR2 YFSETQ. CDR3 nucleotides: TGCGCCAGCAGCTTAGCACAGGGTGTCACAGATACGCAGTATTTT. This sequence encodes CASSLAQGVTDTQYF.